Following are 17 T cell receptor beta chains from one sample sequenced in a study of memory CD4+ T cells and cytomegalovirus serostatus. Method: immunoSEQ multiplex PCR; TCRdb's copy keeps in-frame clones and lacks some. The profile covers 85,000 to 100,000 clones, with approximately 80% appearing a single time and about 3.5% taken by the ten largest. The sort gate was single viable CD3+CD4+CD8-CD45RO+ cells for memory CD4+ T cells. Specimen: memory CD4+ T cells from blood. The receptors were gathered from an adult in good health and CMV-seropositive.

V usage is TRBV2 and J usage is TRBJ2-7; 8 bases are shared with TRBD1. The CDR3 is 14 residues long. Trimming at V came to 6 bases and at J to 4 bases, leaving 8 bases not matched to a gene. In germline, CDR1 is SNHLY, CDR2 FYNNEI. The chain's CDR3 is CASRARQGFYEQYF. CDR3 bases: TGTGCCAGCAGGGCAAGACAGGGGTTTTACGAGCAGTACTTC.

The chain combines TRBV7-3 with TRBJ1-5; possibly TRBD1 for D (5 bases). This CDR3 spans 13 amino acids. Trimming pared 8 bases from V and 6 bases from J, leaving 14 bases between. The V gene's germline CDR1 is SGHTA and CDR2 FQGTGA. The CDR3 reads CASSAGWGQPQHF. The CDR3 nucleotides read TGTGCCAGCTCAGCAGGGTGGGGTCAGCCCCAGCATTTT.

The CDR3 here is CASSGSVSYEQYF. CDR3 DNA: TGTGCCAGCAGCGGGAGCGTCTCCTACGAGCAGTACTTC. This chain connects TRBV5-6 to TRBJ2-7; a possible D gene is TRBD2 (5 bases). Between the trimmed V and J ends, which lost 4 bases and 0 bases, there was a span of 8 bases. The V gene's germline CDR1 is SGHDT and CDR2 YYEEEE. The CDR3 contains 13 residues. Full variable domain (remainder filled in from reference TRBV5-6 and TRBJ2-7): DAGVTQSPTHLIKTRGQQVTLRCSPKSGHDTVSWYQQALGQGPQFIFQYYEEEERQRGNFPDRFSGHQFPNYSSELNVNALLLGDSALYLCASSGSVSYEQYFGPGTRLTVT.

The chain is built from TRBV15 and TRBJ2-3, with no clear D. Trimming removed 5 bases at V and 3 bases at J, with 12 bases between. Germline-derived CDR1 and CDR2 are LNHNV and YYDKDF (reference sequence). The CDR3 contains 14 residues. CDR3 loop: CATSPRMGTDTQYF. CDR3 nucleotide sequence: TGTGCCACCAGCCCCCGAATGGGGACAGATACGCAGTATTTT.

This chain links TRBV18 with TRBJ1-3, with 7 positions matching TRBD1. This CDR3 comprises 15 residues. CDR1 is KGHSH, CDR2 LQKENI, per germline. J gave up 2 bases and V 3 bases, and 4 bases lay outside the gene matches. The CDR3 spells CASSPTGVAGNTIYF. The CDR3 region has the DNA TGTGCCAGCTCACCTACAGGGGTTGCTGGAAACACCATATATTTT.

The CDR3 nucleotides read TGTGCCGTACAGCTCCCGGGAGGTTGGGGCTACACCTTC. It is translated as CAVQLPGGWGYTF. The chain links TRBV28 to TRBJ1-2, with D unresolved. This CDR3 region has 13 residues. Germline lookup yields CDR1 MDHEN and CDR2 SYDVKM. V was trimmed by 11 bases and J by 8 bases, leaving 21 bases between them.

The chain has TRBV18 and TRBJ2-5; D remains ambiguous. This CDR3 region has 14 residues. V was pared by 0 bases and J by 0 bases, with 5 bases between. CDR1 KGHSH and CDR2 LQKENI come from the germline V gene. The CDR3 loop reads CASSPPSHQETQYF. CDR3 nucleotide sequence: TGTGCCAGCTCACCACCGAGCCACCAAGAGACCCAGTACTTC.

This clone appeared once. The chain carries TRBV6-4 and TRBJ2-7, with 9 bases lining up with TRBD1. CDR3 length: 13 residues. CDR1 is MRHNA, CDR2 SNTAGT, per germline. V lost 10 bases and J lost 2; bases outside the gene matches: 6. CDR3 bases: TGTGCCATCCCACAGGGGGCGCCCTACGAGCAGTACTTC. As protein: CAIPQGAPYEQYF.

This sequence joins TRBV4-3 and TRBJ1-4; D might be TRBD1 (6 bases). Germline V gives CDR1 LGHNA, CDR2 YSLEER. With 0 bases removed from V and 10 bases from J, the gap between germline ends came to 15 bases. This CDR3 region has 15 residues. The CDR3, as DNA: TGCGCCAGCAGCCAAGAGGGGCAGGGGTCGGGAAAACTGTTTTTT. This codes for CASSQEGQGSGKLFF.

This chain uses TRBV10-1 with TRBJ2-7; 14 bases match TRBD2. CDR1 is WNHNN and CDR2 is SYGVQD in the germline V gene (reference sequence). V was pared by 8 bases and J by 3 bases, with 3 bases of the junction left unmatched. The CDR3 totals 14 residues. CDR3 coding DNA: TGCGCCAGCGGGGGACTAGCGGGGGACTACGAGCAGTACTTC. It codes for CASGGLAGDYEQYF.

The V call is TRBV9, the J call TRBJ1-2, with D tentatively TRBD1 (5 bases). The length of the CDR3 is 16 residues. Trimming took 0 bases from V and 6 from J, leaving 18 bases between them. Germline loops: CDR1 SGDLS, CDR2 YYNGEE. In DNA, the CDR3 is TGTGCCAGCAGCGTAGCCTCTACGGCAGGGTGGGATGGCTACACCTTC. This sequence encodes CASSVASTAGWDGYTF. The full variable domain, with the rest looked up from reference TRBV9 and TRBJ1-2, is DSGVTQTPKHLITATGQRVTLRCSPRSGDLSVYWYQQSLDQGLQFLIQYYNGEERAKGNILERFSAQQFPDLHSELNLSSLELGDSALYFCASSVASTAGWDGYTFGSGTRLTVV.

The chain is built from TRBV2 and TRBJ2-5; D gene uncertain. The CDR3 extends over 15 amino acids. Germline CDR1 reads SNHLY; CDR2 reads FYNNEI. Trimming left V 6 bases short and J 6 bases short, with 20 bases between. The CDR3 region is CASREVVGSVKTQYF. The CDR3 nucleotides are TGTGCCAGCAGAGAGGTGGTTGGCAGCGTTAAGACCCAGTACTTC.

The CDR3, as DNA: TGCGCCACCCTGGTAGCGGGAGGGGACGGGGAGCTGTTTTTT. It yields the protein CATLVAGGDGELFF. The V and J genes are TRBV10-2 and TRBJ2-2; 11 bases are shared with TRBD2. The germline V gene encodes CDR1 WSHSY and CDR2 SAAADI. Trimming took 10 bases from V and 7 from J; bases not matched to a gene: 8. The CDR3 is 14 residues long.

There are a few counts of this clone. This chain joins TRBV6-1 and TRBJ2-5; 7 nucleotides agree with TRBD1. Germline V gene data show CDR1 as MNHNS and CDR2 as SASEGT. The CDR3 covers 14 residues. Unmatched junction bases numbered 8, after V lost 1 base and J lost 9 bases. The CDR3 DNA sequence: TGTGCCAGCAGTGAAGGACAGGGATATACGGCCCAGTACTTC. Translating gives CASSEGQGYTAQYF.

The genes are TRBV28 and TRBJ1-1; 9 bases agree with TRBD1. The CDR3 spans 14 residues. The ends lost 8 bases at V and 1 base at J; junction bases unmatched: 5. Germline values: CDR1 MDHEN, CDR2 SYDVKM. CDR3 region: CASWTGQGNTEAFF. The DNA for the CDR3 is TGTGCCAGCTGGACGGGACAGGGGAACACTGAAGCTTTCTTT. Combining the CDR3 with reference TRBV28 and TRBJ1-1 gives the whole variable domain DVKVTQSSRYLVKRTGEKVFLECVQDMDHENMFWYRQDPGLGLRLIYFSYDVKMKEKGDIPEGYSVSREKKERFSLILESASTNQTSMYLCASWTGQGNTEAFFGQGTRLTVV.

The chain carries TRBV4-2 and TRBJ2-5; 12 nucleotides line up with TRBD1. TRBJ2-7 explains the end of the DNA better; the J call may be wrong. The CDR3 consists of 15 residues. The germline V gene has CDR1 LGHNA and CDR2 YNFKEQ. In DNA form, the CDR3 reads TGTGCCAGCAGCCACGGGGGACAGGGGGCTTACGAGCAGTACTTC. Encoded protein: CASSHGGQGAYEQYF.

The chain couples TRBV2 to TRBJ1-5; no clear D gene. V lost 4 bases, J lost 7 bases, and 11 bases lay in between. CDR3 size: 13 residues. The germline V gene has CDR1 SNHLY and CDR2 FYNNEI. The CDR3 loop reads CASSGLDLQPQHF. The DNA of the CDR3 is TGTGCCAGCAGTGGATTGGACCTACAGCCCCAGCATTTT.